The 7 T cell receptor beta chains given below trace back to one sample, sequenced in a study of blood T cell repertoires in COVID-19. Sequencing used immunoSEQ multiplex PCR; TCRdb keeps in-frame clones, though not all of them. Among approximately 360,000 clones, roughly four fifths were seen once, and the ten largest hold 5% to 5.5%. The specimen was PBMCs or T cells enriched from blood (not recorded which). Every receptor here comes from a woman aged 45-59 years who had recovered from COVID-19.

This chain links TRBV19 with TRBJ1-2; D is possibly TRBD1 (6 bases). Between the trimmed V and J ends, which lost 6 bases and 6 bases, there was a span of 17 bases. The CDR3 is 14 residues long. The germline CDR1 and CDR2 sequences are LNHDA and SQIVND (reference sequence). The CDR3 is CASRGAGRGDGYTF. CDR3 sequence (DNA): TGTGCCAGTAGGGGGGCAGGGCGAGGGGATGGCTACACCTTC.

This clone has a single count. J is TRBJ2-7 and V is TRBV6-2 or TRBV6-3; perhaps TRBD2 as D (6 bases). CDR1 is MNHEY, CDR2 SVGEGT, per germline. The ends were cut back, 5 bases at V and 0 bases at J, with 11 bases in the middle. CDR3 length: 14 amino acids. The CDR3 DNA follows: TGTGCCAGCAGTGACCAGGGAGGCTCCTACGAGCAGTACTTC. Amino acid sequence: CASSDQGGSYEQYF.

V and J are TRBV5-8 and TRBJ1-2; D call uncertain. V shed 3 bases and J shed 4 bases, with 22 bases lying between them. CDR1 and CDR2 (germline): SGHTS, YDEGEE. The CDR3 extends over 17 amino acids. The CDR3 sequence: CASSSGRLGFASYGYTF. The CDR3 DNA is TGTGCCAGCAGCTCGGGAAGGTTGGGTTTCGCTTCCTATGGCTACACCTTC.

This clone appeared a few times. The chain carries TRBV10-3 and TRBJ1-2; 8 bases fit TRBD1. CDR1 is ENHRY and CDR2 is SYGVKD in the germline V gene. J was trimmed by 4 bases and V by 3 bases; bases with no gene match: 13. CDR3 size: 17 residues. The CDR3, as DNA: TGTGCCATCAGTGATAAAAGGACAGGGAAGGGGGGCTATGGCTACACCTTC. The encoded protein is CAISDKRTGKGGYGYTF.

The chain recombines TRBV6-2 or TRBV6-3 with TRBJ2-5; unclear D gene. With 0 bases removed from V and 5 bases from J, the gap between germline ends came to 13 bases. The germline CDR1 and CDR2 sequences are MNHEY and SVGEGT. The CDR3 loop spans 15 amino acids. The DNA for the CDR3 is TGTGCCAGCAGTTACTCGTCGTTTGGGCCGGAGACCCAGTACTTC. Amino acid sequence: CASSYSSFGPETQYF.

At least ten counts were recorded for this clone. The chain is built from TRBV7-2 and TRBJ2-2, with 9 bases fitting TRBD1. The germline V gene has CDR1 SGHTA and CDR2 FQGNSA. V was clipped by 1 base and J by 0 bases; unmatched bases: 0. This CDR3 is built from 16 residues. CDR3 nucleotides: TGTGCCAGCAGCTTAGGACAGGGGGCGAACACCGGGGAGCTGTTTTTT. It is translated as CASSLGQGANTGELFF.

The CDR3 loop reads CASSRLAGDTDTQYF. CDR3 DNA: TGTGCCAGCAGCCGTCTAGCGGGGGACACAGATACGCAGTATTTT. The genes are TRBV5-6 and TRBJ2-3, with TRBD2 matching 10 bases. Per the germline V gene, CDR1 is SGHDT and CDR2 is YYEEEE. V was clipped by 4 bases and J by 2 bases; unmatched bases: 4. The CDR3 contains 15 residues.